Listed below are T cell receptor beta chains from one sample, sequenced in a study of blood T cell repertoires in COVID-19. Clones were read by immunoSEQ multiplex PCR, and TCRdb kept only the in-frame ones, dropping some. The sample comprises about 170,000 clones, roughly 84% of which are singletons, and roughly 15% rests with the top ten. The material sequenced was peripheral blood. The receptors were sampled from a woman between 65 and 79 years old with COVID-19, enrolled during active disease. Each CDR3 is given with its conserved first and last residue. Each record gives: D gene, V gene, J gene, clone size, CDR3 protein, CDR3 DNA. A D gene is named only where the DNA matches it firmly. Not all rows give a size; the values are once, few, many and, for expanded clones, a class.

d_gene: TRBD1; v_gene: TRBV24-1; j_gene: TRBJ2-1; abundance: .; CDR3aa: CATSDLGTALGNEQFF; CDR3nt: TGTGCCACCAGTGATTTGGGGACAGCGCTAGGGAATGAGCAGTTCTTC
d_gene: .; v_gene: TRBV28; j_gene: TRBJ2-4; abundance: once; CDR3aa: CASVFGGGGKNIQYF; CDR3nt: TGTGCCAGCGTATTCGGGGGAGGGGGCAAAAACATTCAGTACTTC
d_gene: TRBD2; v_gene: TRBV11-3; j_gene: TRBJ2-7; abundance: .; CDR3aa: CASSLGGLATYEQYF; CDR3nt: TGTGCCAGCAGCTTAGGCGGACTAGCGACCTACGAGCAGTACTTC
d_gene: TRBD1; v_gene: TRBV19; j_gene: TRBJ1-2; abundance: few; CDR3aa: CASSIPPTGTDYGYTF; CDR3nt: TGTGCCAGTAGTATACCCCCGACAGGGACCGACTATGGCTACACCTTC
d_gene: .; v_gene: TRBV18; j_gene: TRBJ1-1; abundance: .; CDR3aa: CASSPPRVMNTEAFF; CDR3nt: TGTGCCAGCTCACCACCGAGGGTTATGAACACTGAAGCTTTCTTT
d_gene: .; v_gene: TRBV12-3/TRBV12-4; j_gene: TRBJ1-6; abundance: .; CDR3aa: CASSWGANSPLHF; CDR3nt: TGTGCCAGCAGTTGGGGCGCGAATTCACCCCTCCACTTT
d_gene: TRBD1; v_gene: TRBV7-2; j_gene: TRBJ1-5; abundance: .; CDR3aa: CASSTGESGNQPQHF; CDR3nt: TGTGCCAGCAGCACAGGGGAGTCGGGCAATCAGCCCCAGCATTTT
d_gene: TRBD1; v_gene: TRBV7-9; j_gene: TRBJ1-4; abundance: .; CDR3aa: CASSTLRDRATELFF; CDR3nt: TGTGCCAGCAGCACCCTCCGGGACAGGGCCACGGAACTGTTTTTT
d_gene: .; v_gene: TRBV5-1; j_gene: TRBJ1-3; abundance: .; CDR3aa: CASSLEGHSSSGNTIYF; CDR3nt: TGCGCCAGCAGCTTAGAAGGTCACTCTAGCTCTGGAAACACCATATATTTT
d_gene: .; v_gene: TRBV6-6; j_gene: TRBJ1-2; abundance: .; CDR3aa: CASSYSRDAGYYGYTF; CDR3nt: TGTGCCAGCAGTTACTCGCGGGATGCGGGGTACTATGGCTACACCTTC
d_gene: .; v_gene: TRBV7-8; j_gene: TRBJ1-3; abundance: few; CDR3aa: CASSFNRRDSGNTIYF; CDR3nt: TGTGCCAGCAGCTTCAACAGGCGAGACTCTGGAAACACCATATATTTT
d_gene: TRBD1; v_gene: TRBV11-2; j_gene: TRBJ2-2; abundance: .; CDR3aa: CASSLATDRVYTGELFF; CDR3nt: TGTGCCAGCAGCTTGGCTACCGACAGGGTATACACCGGGGAGCTGTTTTTT
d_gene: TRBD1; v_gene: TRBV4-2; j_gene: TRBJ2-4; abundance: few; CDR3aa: CASSAIGTGLFQNIQYF; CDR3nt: TGTGCCAGCAGCGCAATCGGGACAGGGCTTTTCCAAAACATTCAGTACTTC
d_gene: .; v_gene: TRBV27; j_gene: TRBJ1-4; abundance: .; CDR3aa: CASSSQGSTNEKLFF; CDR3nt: TGTGCCAGCAGTTCCCAGGGGTCAACTAATGAAAAACTGTTTTTT
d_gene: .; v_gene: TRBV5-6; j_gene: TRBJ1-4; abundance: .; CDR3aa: CASSLRGFNEKLFF; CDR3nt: TGTGCCAGCAGCTTGCGGGGGTTTAATGAAAAACTGTTTTTT
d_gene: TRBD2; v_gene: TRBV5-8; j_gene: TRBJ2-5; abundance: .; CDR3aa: CASSLTIAGGLVETQYF; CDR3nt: TGTGCCAGCAGCTTGACCATAGCGGGGGGCTTGGTTGAGACCCAGTACTTC
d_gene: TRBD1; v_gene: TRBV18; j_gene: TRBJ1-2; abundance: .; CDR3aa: CASSPGQTVGGYTF; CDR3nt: TGTGCCAGCTCACCGGGACAGACAGTTGGTGGCTACACCTTC
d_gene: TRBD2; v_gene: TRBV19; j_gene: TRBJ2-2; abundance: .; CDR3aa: CAGRGGRGTGELFF; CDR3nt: TGTGCCGGGCGGGGGGGGAGAGGCACCGGGGAGCTGTTTTTT
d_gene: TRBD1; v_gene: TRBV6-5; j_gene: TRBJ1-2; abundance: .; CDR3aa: CASSPQGAGGYTF; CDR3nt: TGTGCCAGCAGTCCTCAGGGGGCGGGTGGCTACACCTTC
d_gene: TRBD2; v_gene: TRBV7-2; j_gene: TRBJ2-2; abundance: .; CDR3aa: CASSLLSGRSGELFF; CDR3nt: TGTGCCAGCAGCTTACTTAGCGGGAGGTCGGGGGAGCTGTTTTTT
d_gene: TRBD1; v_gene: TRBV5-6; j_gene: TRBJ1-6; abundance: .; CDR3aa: CASRTWGQRNSPLHF; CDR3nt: TGTGCCAGCCGCACCTGGGGACAGAGAAATTCACCCCTCCACTTT
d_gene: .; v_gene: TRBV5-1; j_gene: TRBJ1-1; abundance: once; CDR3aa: CASSLSVSSDTEAFF; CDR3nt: TGCGCCAGCAGCTTGTCGGTGTCTTCGGACACTGAAGCTTTCTTT
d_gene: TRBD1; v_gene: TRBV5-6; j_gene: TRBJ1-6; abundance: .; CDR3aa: CASSLRDRDNSPLHF; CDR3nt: TGTGCCAGCAGCCTACGGGACAGAGATAATTCACCCCTCCACTTT
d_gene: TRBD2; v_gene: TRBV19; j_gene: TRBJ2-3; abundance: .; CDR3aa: CASTPTPLLAGFNTDTQYF; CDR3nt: TGTGCCAGTACCCCCACTCCCCTACTAGCGGGGTTTAACACAGATACGCAGTATTTT
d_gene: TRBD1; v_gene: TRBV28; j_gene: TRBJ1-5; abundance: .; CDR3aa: CASSSQGAGQPQHF; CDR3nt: TGTGCCAGCAGTTCACAGGGGGCAGGACAGCCCCAGCATTTT
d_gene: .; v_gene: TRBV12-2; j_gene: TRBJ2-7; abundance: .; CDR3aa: CASPKGAGCYEQYF; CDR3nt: TGTGCAAGTCCCAAGGGAGCGGGATGCTACGAGCAGTACTTC
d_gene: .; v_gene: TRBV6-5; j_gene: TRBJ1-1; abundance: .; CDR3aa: CASSSDSMNTEAFF; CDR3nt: TGTGCCAGCAGTTCCGACAGCATGAACACTGAAGCTTTCTTT
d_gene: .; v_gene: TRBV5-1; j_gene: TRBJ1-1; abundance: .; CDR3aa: CASSLAGMNTEAFF; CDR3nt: TGCGCCAGCAGCTTGGCAGGCATGAACACTGAAGCTTTCTTT
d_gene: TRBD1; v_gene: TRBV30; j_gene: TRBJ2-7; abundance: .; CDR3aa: CAWSGTGLVQYF; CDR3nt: TGTGCCTGGAGCGGGACAGGGCTCGTGCAGTACTTC
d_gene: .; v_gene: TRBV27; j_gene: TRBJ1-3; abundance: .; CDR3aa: CASSPKGSRQVSSGNTIYF; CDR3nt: TGTGCCAGCAGTCCAAAGGGGTCTAGACAGGTCAGCTCTGGAAACACCATATATTTT
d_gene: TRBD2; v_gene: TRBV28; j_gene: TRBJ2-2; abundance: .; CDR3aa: CASTGLAYTGELFF; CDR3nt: TGTGCCAGCACCGGACTAGCGTACACCGGGGAGCTGTTTTTT
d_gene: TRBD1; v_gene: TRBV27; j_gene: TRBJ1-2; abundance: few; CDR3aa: CASRDRNYGYTF; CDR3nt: TGTGCCAGTAGGGACAGAAACTATGGCTACACCTTC
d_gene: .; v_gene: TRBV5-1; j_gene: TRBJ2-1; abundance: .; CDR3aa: CASSLNFGGSRGEQFF; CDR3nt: TGCGCCAGCAGCTTGAATTTCGGCGGGAGCAGGGGTGAGCAGTTCTTC
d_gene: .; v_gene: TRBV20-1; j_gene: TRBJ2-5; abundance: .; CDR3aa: CSVYRGETQYF; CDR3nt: TGCAGTGTTTATCGGGGGGAGACCCAGTACTTC
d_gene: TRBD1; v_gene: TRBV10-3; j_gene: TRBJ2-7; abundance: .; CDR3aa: CAISGTETSYEQYF; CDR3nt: TGTGCCATCAGCGGGACAGAGACCTCCTACGAGCAGTACTTC
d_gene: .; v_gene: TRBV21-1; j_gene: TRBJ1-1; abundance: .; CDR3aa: CASSMEEWETAFF; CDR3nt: TGTGCCAGCAGCATGGAAGAATGGGAGACAGCTTTCTTT
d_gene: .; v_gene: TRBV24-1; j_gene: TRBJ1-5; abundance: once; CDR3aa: CATSDTRTENQPQHF; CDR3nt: TGTGCCACCAGTGACACTCGGACAGAGAATCAGCCCCAGCATTTT
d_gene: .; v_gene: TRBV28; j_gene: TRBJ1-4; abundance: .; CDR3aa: CASSFLGGIATNEKLFF; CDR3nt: TGTGCCAGCAGTTTCCTTGGGGGCATTGCAACTAATGAAAAACTGTTTTTT
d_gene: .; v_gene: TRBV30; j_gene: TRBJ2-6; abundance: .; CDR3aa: CALSAGSYSGANVLTF; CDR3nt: TGTGCTCTGAGTGCGGGGTCCTACTCTGGGGCCAACGTCCTGACTTTC
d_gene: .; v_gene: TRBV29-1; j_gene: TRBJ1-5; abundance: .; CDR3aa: CSVVLREGGGNQPQHF; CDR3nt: TGCAGCGTTGTTCTGAGGGAGGGGGGTGGAAATCAGCCCCAGCATTTT
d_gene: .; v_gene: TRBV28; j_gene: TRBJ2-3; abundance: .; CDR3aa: CASSLPPDTQYF; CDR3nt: TGTGCCAGCAGTTTACCCCCGGATACGCAGTATTTT
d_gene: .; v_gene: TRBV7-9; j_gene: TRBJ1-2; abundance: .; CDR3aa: CASSSLGPGSNYGYTF; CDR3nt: TGTGCCAGCAGCTCCTTAGGCCCGGGTTCTAACTATGGCTACACCTTC
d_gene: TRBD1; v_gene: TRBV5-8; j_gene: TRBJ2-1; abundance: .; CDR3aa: CASSLRQGQFF; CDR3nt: TGTGCCAGCAGCCTGCGACAGGGGCAGTTCTTC
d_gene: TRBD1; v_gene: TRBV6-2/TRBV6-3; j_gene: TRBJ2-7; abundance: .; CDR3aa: CASSFLPGQVTSGSSYEQYF; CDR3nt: TGTGCCAGCAGTTTCCTTCCGGGACAGGTCACGTCCGGGAGCTCCTACGAGCAGTACTTC
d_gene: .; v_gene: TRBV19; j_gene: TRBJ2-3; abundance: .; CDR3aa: CASSMGGQVLTDTQYF; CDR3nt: TGTGCCAGTAGTATGGGGGGGCAAGTCCTCACAGATACGCAGTATTTT
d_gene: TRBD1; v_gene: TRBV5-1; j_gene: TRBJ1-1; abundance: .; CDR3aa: CASSFLGTEVAIGTEAFF; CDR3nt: TGCGCCAGCAGCTTCCTTGGGACAGAGGTGGCGATTGGCACTGAAGCTTTCTTT
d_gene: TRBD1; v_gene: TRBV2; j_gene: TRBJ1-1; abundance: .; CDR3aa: CASTWKQGTVTEAFF; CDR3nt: TGTGCCAGCACATGGAAACAGGGGACAGTAACTGAAGCTTTCTTT
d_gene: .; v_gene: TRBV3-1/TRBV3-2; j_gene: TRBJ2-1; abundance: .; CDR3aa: CASSQVEGFKFF; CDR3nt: TGTGCCAGCAGCCAAGTTGAGGGATTTAAGTTCTTC
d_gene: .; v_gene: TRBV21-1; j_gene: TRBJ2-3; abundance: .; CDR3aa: CASQRKGAADTQYF; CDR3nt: TGTGCCAGCCAAAGAAAGGGAGCGGCAGATACGCAGTATTTT
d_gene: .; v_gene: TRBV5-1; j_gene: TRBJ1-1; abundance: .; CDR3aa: CASGGVGTEAFF; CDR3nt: TGCGCCAGCGGGGGCGTCGGCACTGAAGCTTTCTTT
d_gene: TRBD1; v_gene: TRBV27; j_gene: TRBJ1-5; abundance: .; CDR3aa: CASRAETGGNQPQHF; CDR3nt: TGTGCCAGCAGGGCGGAGACAGGGGGCAATCAGCCCCAGCATTTT
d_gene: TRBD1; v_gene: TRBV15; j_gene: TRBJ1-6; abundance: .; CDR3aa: CATSRDRTGISPLHF; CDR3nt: TGTGCCACCAGCAGAGACAGGACAGGGATTTCACCCCTCCACTTT
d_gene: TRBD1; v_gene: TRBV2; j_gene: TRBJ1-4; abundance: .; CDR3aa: CASRAGTGGKLFF; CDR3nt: TGTGCCAGCAGGGCCGGGACAGGGGGAAAACTGTTTTTT
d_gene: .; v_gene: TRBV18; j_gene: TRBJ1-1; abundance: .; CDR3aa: CASSPRSGLDTEAFF; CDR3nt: TGTGCCAGCTCACCAAGGTCGGGGTTGGACACTGAAGCTTTCTTT
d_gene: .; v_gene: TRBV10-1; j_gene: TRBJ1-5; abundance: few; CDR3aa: CASKPHPGVGNQPQHF; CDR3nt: TGCGCCAGCAAACCCCACCCCGGGGTGGGCAATCAGCCCCAGCATTTT
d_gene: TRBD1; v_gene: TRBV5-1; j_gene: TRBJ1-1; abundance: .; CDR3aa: CASTQGQANTEAFF; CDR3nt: TGCGCCAGCACCCAGGGACAGGCGAACACTGAAGCTTTCTTT
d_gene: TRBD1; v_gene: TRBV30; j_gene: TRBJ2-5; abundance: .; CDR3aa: CAWIVRQGEKTQYF; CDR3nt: TGTGCCTGGATTGTGAGACAGGGGGAGAAGACCCAGTACTTC
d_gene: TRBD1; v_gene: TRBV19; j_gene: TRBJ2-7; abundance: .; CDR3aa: CASRGTAGVGEQYF; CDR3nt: TGTGCCAGCAGAGGGACAGCCGGGGTGGGCGAGCAGTACTTC
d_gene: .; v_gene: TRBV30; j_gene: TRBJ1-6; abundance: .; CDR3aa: CAWGAQGNSPLHF; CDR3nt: TGTGCCTGGGGCGCGCAGGGAAATTCACCCCTCCACTTT